This T cell receptor beta chain was sequenced for a study of cytomegalovirus exposure and HLA in healthy donors. 60 Vbeta and 13 Jbeta primers were used in PCR. Libraries were prepared by immunoSEQ multiplex PCR; TCRdb keeps only in-frame clonotypes and omits some of them. This sample carries 200,000 or so clones, 82% of them seen once, and the ten largest clones take 0.098%. This clone is a singleton in its sample. This TCR was sampled from a boy aged 2 to 9 in good health and CMV-seronegative. Sequencing used PBMCs.

The CDR3 sequence: CASGEARGMVGYTF. The CDR3 DNA sequence: TGTGCCAGCGGGGAGGCCAGGGGGATGGTCGGCTACACCTTC. The V gene is TRBV27, the J gene TRBJ1-2; 7 bases fit TRBD1. In germline, CDR1 is MNHEY, CDR2 SMNVEV (reference sequence). V was pared by 8 bases and J by 8 bases, with 14 bases of the junction left unmatched. The CDR3 extends over 14 amino acids.